This T cell receptor beta chain originates from a study of T cells after yellow fever vaccination. Study-wide background: Preparation of the low-cell-number fractions used SMART-Seq v4 Ultra Low Input. Study-wide points: Once the booster was given, most primary-vaccination clones reappeared, at approximately 97% for CD4 and around 90% for CD8. It was a small share of clonotypes that appeared in both CD4 and CD8 compartments.

A universal primer site and UMIs were added as TCR cDNA was made by 5'RACE template switching. TCRdb ran MiXCR on the 5' RACE reads and lists one entry per CDR3 protein. The sample lists 150,000 to 200,000 distinct CDR3 sequences; around 10% were seen once. A note on this clonotype: The antigen remains unidentified.

This sequence originates from a man younger than 35 who received the YFV17D yellow fever vaccine. Sequencing used CD8+ T cells sorted from PBMCs, obtained 15 days after the yellow fever booster vaccination.

The CDR3 protein is CASSKLGWTGRDQPQHF. The CDR3 bases are TGTGCCAGCAGCAAGTTGGGGTGGACGGGAAGAGATCAGCCCCAGCATTTT. V and J are TRBV21-1 and TRBJ1-5; the table assigns TRBD1, which was not confirmed against the DNA. TRBV21-1 is tagged as a pseudogene. This CDR3 is built from 17 residues.